This T cell receptor beta chain was obtained from a study of T-cell reconstitution after alpha-beta-depleted transplantation in children. Germline V gene data show CDR1 as SNHLY and CDR2 as FYNNEI. V trimming: 8 bases; J trimming: 6 bases; junction bases outside the gene matches: 15. The CDR3 totals 16 residues. Researchers prepared the TCRbeta library using unique molecular identifiers, the study reports. In TCRdb, the PCR reads were re-called with MiXCR into one record per CDR3 protein. The sample includes about 540,000 distinct CDR3 sequences, roughly 18% of them seen just once. The chain employs TRBV2 and TRBJ2-3; 9 bases align to TRBD2. The source material was PBMCs from the stem cell graft donor, sampled from the stem cell graft. The sequence came from a human donor who donated a stem cell graft to a child with acute lymphoblastic leukemia. CDR3 sequence: CASFLSGVAGVDTQYF. The DNA for the CDR3 is TGTGCCAGCTTTCTCTCCGGGGTAGCGGGAGTGGATACGCAGTATTTT. The complete variable domain, with remaining parts taken from reference TRBV2 and TRBJ2-3, reads EPEVTQTPSHQVTQMGQEVILRCVPISNHLYFYWYRQILGQKVEFLVSFYNNEISEKSEIFDDQFSVERPDGSNFTLKIRSTKLEDSAMYFCASFLSGVAGVDTQYFGPGTRLTVL.